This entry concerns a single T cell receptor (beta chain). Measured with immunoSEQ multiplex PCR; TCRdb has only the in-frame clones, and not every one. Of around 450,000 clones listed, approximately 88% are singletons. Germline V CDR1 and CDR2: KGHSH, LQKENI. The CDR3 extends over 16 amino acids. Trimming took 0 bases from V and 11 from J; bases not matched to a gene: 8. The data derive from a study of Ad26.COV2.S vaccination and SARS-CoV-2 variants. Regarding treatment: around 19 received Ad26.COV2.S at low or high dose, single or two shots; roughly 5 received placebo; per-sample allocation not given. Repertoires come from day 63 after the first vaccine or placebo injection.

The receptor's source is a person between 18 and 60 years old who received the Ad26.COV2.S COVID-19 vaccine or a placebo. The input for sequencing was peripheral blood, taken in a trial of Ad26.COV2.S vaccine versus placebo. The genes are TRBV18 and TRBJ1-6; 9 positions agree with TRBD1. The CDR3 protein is CASSPPSGQGRTPLHF. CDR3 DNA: TGTGCCAGCTCACCACCTTCGGGACAGGGTCGGACACCCCTCCACTTT.